This T cell receptor beta chain stems from a study of spatial heterogeneity in lung cancer. Overall study: Donation came from around 77 patients with untreated early-stage non-small cell lung cancer.

Ten or more counts support this clonotype. TCRdb re-analysed the 5' RACE reads in MiXCR, keeping a single row per CDR3 protein. The sample lists around 100,000 distinct CDR3 sequences; under 14% were seen once. Time point denoted: blood at routine non-recurrence follow-up after resection. Whole RNA came from tumor, nontumor lung or frozen PBMC and was sequenced without being sorted. CDR3 size: 18 residues. With 3 bases removed from V and 2 bases from J, the gap between germline ends came to 19 bases. Per the germline V gene, CDR1 is KGHSH and CDR2 is LQKENI. The sequencing here drew on PBMCs, taken at follow-up. The receptor was isolated from a female donor with early-stage non-small cell lung cancer. V and J are TRBV18 and TRBJ1-4; D unclear. DNA for the CDR3: TGTGCCAGCTCACCGAGTTTGAACCATGCCAACACTAATGAAAAACTGTTTTTT. This encodes CASSPSLNHANTNEKLFF.